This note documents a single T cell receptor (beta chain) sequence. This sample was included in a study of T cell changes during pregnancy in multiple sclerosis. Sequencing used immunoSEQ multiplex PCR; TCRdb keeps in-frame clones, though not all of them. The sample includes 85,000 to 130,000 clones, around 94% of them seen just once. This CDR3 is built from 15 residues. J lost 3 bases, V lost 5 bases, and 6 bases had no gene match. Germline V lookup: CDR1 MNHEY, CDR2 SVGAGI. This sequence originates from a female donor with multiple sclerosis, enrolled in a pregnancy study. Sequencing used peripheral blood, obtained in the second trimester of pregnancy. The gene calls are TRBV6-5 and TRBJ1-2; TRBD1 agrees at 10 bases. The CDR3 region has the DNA TGTGCCAGCAGTGCCCGGGACAGGGGCCACTATGGCTACACCTTC. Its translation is CASSARDRGHYGYTF.